The entry that follows covers one T cell receptor (beta chain) sequence. The source of the sample is a study of blood T cell repertoires in COVID-19. Turning to the study itself: Sites across the United States, Italy and Spain contributed samples from acute and convalescent COVID-19.

CDR1 is MDHEN and CDR2 is SYDVKM in the germline V gene. V dropped 5 bases and J dropped 2 bases, with 14 bases sitting between them. The CDR3 is made up of 15 amino acids. Study processing details: The authors estimated nucleated cell counts from reference gene primer amplification. The table came from immunoSEQ multiplex PCR; TCRdb's copy has only in-frame clones and leaves some out. V and J calls and clone size follow that table, whereas D and trimming were derived from the DNA. This sample has 72,000 or so clones, with roughly nine tenths found just once. The sequence was obtained from a woman aged 55 to 70 with acute or convalescent COVID-19. V is TRBV28 and J is TRBJ2-3; D possibly corresponds to TRBD1 (6 bases). The sample consisted of peripheral blood. CDR3 sequence reads: CASSLTGQNTDTQYF. For the CDR3, the DNA is TGTGCCAGCAGTCTAACGGGACAAAACACAGATACGCAGTATTTT.